This entry lists 21 T cell receptor beta chains sequenced from one sample in a study of control samples from healthy donors and cancer patients. The data were produced by immunoSEQ multiplex PCR, yet TCRdb's version contains in-frame clones alone and is incomplete. The sample has approximately 150,000 clones, 91% seen once. Input material: blood. Source of these receptors: a middle-aged woman in good health.

The gene calls are TRBV5-6 and TRBJ1-1; D is perhaps TRBD1 (6 bases). The CDR3 sequence is 14 residues long. CDR1 SGHDT and CDR2 YYEEEE come from the germline V gene. V was shortened by 7 bases and J by 1 base, with 14 bases between the two germline ends. The CDR3 is CASAKQGKNTEAFF. The CDR3 coding sequence is TGTGCCAGCGCCAAACAGGGCAAGAACACTGAAGCTTTCTTT.

The rearrangement joins TRBV15 to TRBJ1-3; D remains unclear. The CDR3 has 13 residues. Per the germline V gene, CDR1 is LNHNV and CDR2 is YYDKDF (reference sequence). V lost 3 bases and J 8 bases, leaving 11 bases between the germline ends. CDR3 in DNA: TGTGCCACCAGCAGGGTTTCTGAGGACACCATATATTTT. Translation: CATSRVSEDTIYF.

This clone has more than one count but fewer than ten. The chain has TRBV6-5 and TRBJ1-4; TRBD1 matches 9 bases. This CDR3 region has 15 residues. From germline, CDR1 is MNHEY and CDR2 SVGAGI. J was trimmed by 7 bases and V by 5 bases; bases with no gene match: 8. CDR3 loop: CASSLATGGSEKLFF. The CDR3 DNA sequence: TGTGCCAGCAGTCTCGCGACAGGGGGTAGTGAAAAACTGTTTTTT.

The count of this clone is one. J is TRBJ1-5 and V is TRBV30; no definite D call. Trimming shortened V by 4 bases and J by 2 bases, and 15 bases separated the two germline ends. The CDR3 runs to 15 residues. The germline V gene has CDR1 GTSNPN and CDR2 SVGIG (reference sequence). Here the CDR3 DNA reads TGTGCCTGGAAAACCCGGGCCATGGGCAATCAGCCCCAGCATTTT. This sequence encodes CAWKTRAMGNQPQHF.

The chain recombines TRBV19 with TRBJ1-6; 7 bases agree with TRBD1. The germline CDR1 and CDR2 sequences are LNHDA and SQIVND (reference sequence). The CDR3 consists of 14 residues. The junction had 5 bases not matched to a gene; V was cut back by 7 bases and J by 5 bases. CDR3 bases: TGTGCCAGTACCCCGGGACAGAATAATTCACCCCTCCACTTT. Amino acids: CASTPGQNNSPLHF.

The rearrangement links TRBV2 to TRBJ1-4; 8 nucleotides line up with TRBD1. With 7 bases clipped from V and 0 bases from J, the junction kept 7 bases outside the gene matches. The CDR3 contains 16 residues. Germline CDR1 reads SNHLY; CDR2 reads FYNNEI. The CDR3 DNA reads TGTGCCAGCACCTGGGACAGGAGCGCAACTAATGAAAAACTGTTTTTT. Translating it yields CASTWDRSATNEKLFF.

This chain's CDR3 is CASSGLAGAADTQYF. The DNA for the CDR3 is TGTGCCAGCAGCGGACTAGCGGGGGCAGCAGATACGCAGTATTTT. The chain links TRBV2 to TRBJ2-3, with 13 bases identical to TRBD2. The CDR3 extends over 15 amino acids. The trim removed 6 bases at V and 4 bases at J, leaving 4 bases unmatched. Germline loops: CDR1 SNHLY, CDR2 FYNNEI.

This rearrangement joins TRBV5-6 to TRBJ1-2; D perhaps matches TRBD1 (6 bases). CDR1 is SGHDT, CDR2 YYEEEE, per germline. The germline V and J ends were trimmed by 4 bases and 3 bases, with 10 bases remaining between them. This CDR3 is 13 amino acids long. CDR3: CASSLQGYYGYTF. For the CDR3, the DNA is TGTGCCAGCAGCCTCCAGGGGTACTATGGCTACACCTTC.

The chain has TRBV5-6 and TRBJ2-7; D remains unclear. Germline CDR1 is SGHDT and CDR2 is YYEEEE. There are 13 residues in the CDR3. The V end lost 6 bases, the J end lost 6 bases, and 16 bases lay between the germline ends. The CDR3 sequence: CASNLIGFREQYF. CDR3 bases: TGTGCCAGCAACCTCATAGGGTTTCGCGAGCAGTACTTC.

The chain has TRBV12-3 or TRBV12-4 and TRBJ1-2, with a possible D match to TRBD1 (6 bases). Trimming removed 10 bases from V and 6 bases from J, with 12 bases in between. The CDR3 is 11 amino acids. The CDR3 reads CATNTGNGYTF. The CDR3 nucleotides are TGTGCCACCAATACAGGGAATGGCTACACCTTC.

The V call is TRBV29-1, the J call TRBJ1-1; TRBD1 might be the D (5 bases). The germline V and J ends were trimmed by 4 bases and 3 bases, with 12 bases remaining between them. Germline V CDR1 and CDR2: SQVTM, ANQGSEA. This CDR3 is 13 amino acids long. CDR3 amino acids: CSVAPGGDTEAFF. CDR3 bases: TGCAGCGTTGCCCCGGGGGGAGACACTGAAGCTTTCTTT.

V usage is TRBV3-1 (or the pseudogene TRBV3-2) and J usage is TRBJ2-7; D is ambiguous. The CDR3 extends over 13 amino acids. CDR1 LGHDT and CDR2 YNNKEL come from the germline V gene (reference sequence). Trimming left V 4 bases short and J 3 bases short, with 10 bases between. The CDR3 protein is CASSRVPNYEQYF. The CDR3 nucleotides read TGTGCCAGCAGCCGCGTTCCGAACTACGAGCAGTACTTC.

In its sample, this clone ranks as medium-sized. The rearrangement links TRBV12-3 or TRBV12-4 to TRBJ1-1; no firm D call. V lost 5 bases, J lost 7 bases, and 5 bases lay in between. CDR3 size: 10 residues. The CDR3 nucleotides are TGTGCCAGCAGTCATATTGAAGCTTTCTTT. Its translation: CASSHIEAFF.

This chain links TRBV25-1 with TRBJ1-6; D uncertain. Germline CDR1 reads MGHDK; CDR2 reads SYGVNS. The CDR3 is 14 residues long. V lost 2 bases to trimming and J lost 6 bases, with 8 bases between them. CDR3 loop: CASSEIRSNSPLHF. Here the CDR3 DNA reads TGTGCCAGCAGTGAAATAAGGAGTAATTCACCCCTCCACTTT.

The gene calls are TRBV2 and TRBJ1-6; 9 nucleotides align to TRBD1. The V gene end was trimmed by 6 bases and the J gene end by 5 bases; junction bases not matched to a gene: 5. The CDR3 loop spans 15 amino acids. Per the germline V gene, CDR1 is SNHLY and CDR2 is FYNNEI. Here the CDR3 DNA reads TGTGCCAGCAGGGGACAGGGTGGGGATAATTCACCCCTCCACTTT. Translating it yields CASRGQGGDNSPLHF.

The J gene is TRBJ1-5, the V gene TRBV19, with a possible D match to TRBD1 (5 bases). This CDR3 is 17 amino acids long. CDR1 is LNHDA and CDR2 is SQIVND in the germline V gene (reference sequence). V was trimmed by 4 bases and J by 0 bases, leaving 16 bases between them. The CDR3 region is CASSRVWDLDSNQPQHF. The CDR3 DNA is TGTGCCAGTAGTAGGGTGTGGGACCTCGATAGCAATCAGCCCCAGCATTTT.

The CDR3 DNA is TGTGCCAGCAGCCCACAAGCCTACGAGCAGTACTTC. This gives the protein CASSPQAYEQYF. This chain connects TRBV11-2 to TRBJ2-7; no definite D call. V was cut by 5 bases and J by 2 bases, with 7 bases left in between. The length of the CDR3 is 12 residues. Germline CDR1 SGHAT, CDR2 FQNNGV.

This clone showed up just once. The CDR3 loop reads CASSYSASANGYTF. The CDR3 coding sequence is TGTGCCAGCAGTTACTCAGCCAGTGCCAATGGCTACACCTTC. The J gene is TRBJ1-2, the V gene TRBV6-5; D gene ambiguous. Looked up from germline, CDR1 is MNHEY and CDR2 is SVGAGI. The V end was cut by 0 bases, the J end by 6 bases, with 11 bases between. The CDR3 extends over 14 amino acids.

The gene calls are TRBV9 and TRBJ1-1; TRBD1 agrees at 10 bases. Per the germline V gene, CDR1 is SGDLS and CDR2 is YYNGEE. Unmatched junction bases numbered 10, after V lost 3 bases and J lost 8 bases. The CDR3 covers 15 residues. CDR3 in DNA: TGTGCCAGCAGCGCGGCGACAGGGGGCGAAGAGGAAGCTTTCTTT. As protein: CASSAATGGEEEAFF.

V and J are TRBV5-1 and TRBJ2-5; unclear D gene. This CDR3 contains 13 residues. In germline, CDR1 is SGHRS, CDR2 YFSETQ. Trimming took 4 bases from V and 1 from J, leaving 8 bases between them. Here the CDR3 reads CASSLLPQETQYF. CDR3 nucleotides: TGCGCCAGCAGCCTGCTACCCCAAGAGACCCAGTACTTC.

The V and J genes are TRBV14 and TRBJ1-2; maybe TRBD1 (5 bases). Trimming stripped 1 base from V and 8 bases from J, with 11 bases between. The CDR3 covers 13 residues. The germline V gene has CDR1 SGHDN and CDR2 FVKESK. As DNA, the CDR3 is TGTGCCAGCAGCCAAGCGCCGGGACTGGGCTACACCTTC. Protein sequence: CASSQAPGLGYTF.